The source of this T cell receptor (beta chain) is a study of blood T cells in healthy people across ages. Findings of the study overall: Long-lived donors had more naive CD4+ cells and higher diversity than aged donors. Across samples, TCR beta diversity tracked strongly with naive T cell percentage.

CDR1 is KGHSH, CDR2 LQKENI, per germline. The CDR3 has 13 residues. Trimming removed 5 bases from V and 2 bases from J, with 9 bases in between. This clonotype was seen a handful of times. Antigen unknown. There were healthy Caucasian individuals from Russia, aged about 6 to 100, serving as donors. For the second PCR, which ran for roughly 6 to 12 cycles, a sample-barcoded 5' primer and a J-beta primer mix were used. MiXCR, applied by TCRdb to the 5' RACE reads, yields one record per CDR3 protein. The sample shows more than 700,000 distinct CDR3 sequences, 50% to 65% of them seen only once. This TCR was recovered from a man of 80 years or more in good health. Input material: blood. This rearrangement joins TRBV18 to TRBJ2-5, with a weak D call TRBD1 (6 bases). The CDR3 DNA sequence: TGTGCCAGCTCAACAGGGCAGCAAGAGACCCAGTACTTC. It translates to CASSTGQQETQYF.